The clone carrying this TCR beta chain showed up just a few times. The antigen remains undetermined. The data originate from a study of CD8 T cells in ankylosing spondylitis. Study-level results: Some motif variants were previously reported in reactive arthritis synovial fluid and blood. Reports say disease-linked clones showed up significantly more in matched ankylosing spondylitis synovial fluid. A TCR beta motif made of under 10 highly homologous variants seemed typical of ankylosing spondylitis blood.

V was trimmed by 1 base and J by 10 bases, leaving 8 bases between them. The CDR3 is made up of 11 amino acids. The V gene's germline CDR1 is DFQATT and CDR2 SNEGSKA (reference sequence). TCRdb analysed the 5' RACE reads with MiXCR anew, one entry per CDR3 protein. The sample consists of about 800,000 distinct CDR3 sequences, over 9.5% of them appearing once. This TCR came from a male donor with ankylosing spondylitis. Source material: blood, either unsorted or a sorted T cell fraction (not recorded which). The V and J genes are TRBV20-1 and TRBJ1-5; no reliable D call. The CDR3 nucleotides are TGCAGTGCTAGAGGGTTAGGACCCCAGCATTTT. It encodes CSARGLGPQHF.